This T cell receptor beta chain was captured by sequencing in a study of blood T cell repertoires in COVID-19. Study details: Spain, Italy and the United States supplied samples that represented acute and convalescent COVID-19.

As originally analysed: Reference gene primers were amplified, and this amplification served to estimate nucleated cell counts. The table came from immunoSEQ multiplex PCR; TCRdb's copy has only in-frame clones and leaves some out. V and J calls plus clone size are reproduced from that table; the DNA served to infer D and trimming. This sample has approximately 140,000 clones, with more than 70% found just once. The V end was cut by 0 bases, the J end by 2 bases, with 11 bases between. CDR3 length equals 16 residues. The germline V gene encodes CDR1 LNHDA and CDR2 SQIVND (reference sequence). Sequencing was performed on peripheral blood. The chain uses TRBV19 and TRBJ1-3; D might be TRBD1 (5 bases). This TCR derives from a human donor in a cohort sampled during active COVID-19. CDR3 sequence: CASSIDPRGAGNTIYF. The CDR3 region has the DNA TGTGCCAGTAGTATAGACCCCCGGGGGGCTGGAAACACCATATATTTT.